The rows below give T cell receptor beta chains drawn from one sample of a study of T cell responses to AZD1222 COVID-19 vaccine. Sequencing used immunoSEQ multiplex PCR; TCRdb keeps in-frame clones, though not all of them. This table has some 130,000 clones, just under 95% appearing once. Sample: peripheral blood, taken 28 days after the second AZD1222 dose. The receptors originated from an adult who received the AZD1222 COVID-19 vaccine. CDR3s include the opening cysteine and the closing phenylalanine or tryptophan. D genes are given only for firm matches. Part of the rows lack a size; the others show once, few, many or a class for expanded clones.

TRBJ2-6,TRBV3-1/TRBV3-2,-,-,TGTGCCAGCAGCCAGAGGGGACTGCTCTCTGGGGCCAACGTCCTGACTTTC,CASSQRGLLSGANVLTF
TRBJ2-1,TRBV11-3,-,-,TGTGCCAGCAGCTTCCAGGGATCCTCCTACAATGAGCAGTTCTTC,CASSFQGSSYNEQFF
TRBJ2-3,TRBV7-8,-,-,TGTGCCAGCAGCTTAGCCGCCCTAGCCGGCACAGATACGCAGTATTTT,CASSLAALAGTDTQYF
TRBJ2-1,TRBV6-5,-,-,TGTGCCAGCAGCGTTGAGACCGACAATGAGCAGTTCTTC,CASSVETDNEQFF
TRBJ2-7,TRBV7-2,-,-,TGTGCCAGCAGCTTAGAAGCAGTGGGCTACGAGCAGTACTTC,CASSLEAVGYEQYF
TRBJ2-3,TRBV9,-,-,TGTGCCAGCAGCGCTGGCGGCCGTGGAGATACGCAGTATTTT,CASSAGGRGDTQYF
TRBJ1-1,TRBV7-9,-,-,TGTGCCAGCAGCCCGACAGGATACAACACTGAAGCTTTCTTT,CASSPTGYNTEAFF
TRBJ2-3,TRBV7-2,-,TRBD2,TGTGCCAGCAGCCCCCAAGGACTAGCCCTTAGCACAGATACGCAGTATTTT,CASSPQGLALSTDTQYF
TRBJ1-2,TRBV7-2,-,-,TGTGCCAGCAGCTTAGGGCCGGGCGACGGGGGCTACACCTTC,CASSLGPGDGGYTF
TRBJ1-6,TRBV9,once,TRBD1,TGTGCCAGCAGCGGACAGGGGGCCACCTATAATTCACCCCTCCACTTT,CASSGQGATYNSPLHF
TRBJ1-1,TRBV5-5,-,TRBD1,TGTGCCAGCAGTCAGTTGACAGGGCTCACTGAAGCTTTCTTT,CASSQLTGLTEAFF
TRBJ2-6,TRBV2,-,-,TGTGCCAGCAGCCCCGACAACTCTGGGGCCAACGTCCTGACTTTC,CASSPDNSGANVLTF
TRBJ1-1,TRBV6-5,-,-,TGTGCCAGCAGTTACTCGAGACGGGGAAGCACTGAAGCTTTCTTT,CASSYSRRGSTEAFF
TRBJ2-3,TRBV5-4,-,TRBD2,TGTGCCAGCAGCTTTGCCCATCGCGGGAGGGACACAGATACGCAGTATTTT,CASSFAHRGRDTDTQYF
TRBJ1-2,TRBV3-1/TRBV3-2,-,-,TGTGCCAGCAGCCAAGACTGGAGGGTAGTTACCTTTTTGCCAAACTATGGCTACACCTTC,CASSQDWRVVTFLPNYGYTF
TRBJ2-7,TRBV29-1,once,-,TGCAGCGTTGACGCCGGGGGGCGGAACGAGCAGTACTTC,CSVDAGGRNEQYF
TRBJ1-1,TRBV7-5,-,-,TGTGCCAGAGGAAGGAACACTGAAGCTTTCTTT,CARGRNTEAFF
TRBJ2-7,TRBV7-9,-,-,TGTGCCAGCAGCTTAACAAGAGGCTCCTACGAGCAGTACTTC,CASSLTRGSYEQYF
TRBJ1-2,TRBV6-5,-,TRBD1,TGTGCCAGCAGTTCCTTGAGGACAGGAGGGCAGACCTTC,CASSSLRTGGQTF
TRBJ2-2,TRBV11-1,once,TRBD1,TGTGCCAGCAGCTTAGAGACAGGGATTCTCACCGGGGAGCTGTTTTTT,CASSLETGILTGELFF
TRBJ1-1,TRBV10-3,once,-,TGTGCCATCAGTGAGACAATGCGGGACACTGAAGCTTTCTTT,CAISETMRDTEAFF
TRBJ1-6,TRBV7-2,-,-,TGTGCCAGCAGCTCACAGGGATCTTCTAATTCACCCCTCCACTTT,CASSSQGSSNSPLHF
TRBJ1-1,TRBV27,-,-,TGTGCCAGCAGCTCCGCGAACCTCAGGGCTGACAGAAGGGGAGGTTTCTTT,CASSSANLRADRRGGFF
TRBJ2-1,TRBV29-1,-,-,TGCAGCGTTACGCGGGGAACCTACAATGAGCAGTTCTTC,CSVTRGTYNEQFF
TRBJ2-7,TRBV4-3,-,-,TGCGCCAGCAGCCAAGCCAGGGGCAACGAGCAGTACTTC,CASSQARGNEQYF
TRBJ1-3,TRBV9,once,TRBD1,TGTGCCAGCAGCGAGGCCCCGACAGGGGGAACGGACACCATATATTTT,CASSEAPTGGTDTIYF
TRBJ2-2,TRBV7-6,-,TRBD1,TGTGCCAGCAGCTCTCTACCGGGACAGACGAACACCGGGGAGCTGTTTTTT,CASSSLPGQTNTGELFF
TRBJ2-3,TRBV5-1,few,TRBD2,TGCGCCAGCAGCTTGGAGCAGCGGGACGTAGATACGCAGTATTTT,CASSLEQRDVDTQYF
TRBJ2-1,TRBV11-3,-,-,TGTGCCAGCAGCTTCAGGGGCTACAATGAGCAGTTCTTC,CASSFRGYNEQFF
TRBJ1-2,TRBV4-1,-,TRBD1,TGCGCCAGCAGCCAGGCGGAGACAGGGGGCTACACCTTC,CASSQAETGGYTF
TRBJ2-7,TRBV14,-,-,TGTGCCAGCAGCCAAGTAAGGGGCGGCGAGCAGTACTTC,CASSQVRGGEQYF
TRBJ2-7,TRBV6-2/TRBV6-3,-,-,TGTGCCAGCAGTTACTCGAGTCAGGATACCTACGAGCAGTACTTC,CASSYSSQDTYEQYF
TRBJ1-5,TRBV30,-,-,TGTGCCTGGACCCAGGGCGGCGAGCAGCCCCAGCATTTT,CAWTQGGEQPQHF
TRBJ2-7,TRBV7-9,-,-,TGTGCCAGCAGCTTACAGTCTGGCTACGAGCAGTACTTC,CASSLQSGYEQYF
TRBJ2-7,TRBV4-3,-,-,TGCGCCAGCAGCCAGATTGGGCGCGAGCAGTACTTC,CASSQIGREQYF
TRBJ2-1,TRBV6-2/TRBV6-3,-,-,TGTGCCAGCAGTTACCCTGGATGGGATCAGGGATACAATGAGCAGTTCTTC,CASSYPGWDQGYNEQFF
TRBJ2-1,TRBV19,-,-,TGTGCCAGTAGTCGCGACTACAATGAGCAGTTCTTC,CASSRDYNEQFF